Detailed here is one TCR beta chain. Its antigen is currently unknown. The length of the CDR3 is 15 residues. Germline V gene data show CDR1 as SGHNT and CDR2 as YYREEE (reference sequence). V shed 4 bases, J shed 3 bases, and the junction held 7 bases outside the gene matches. This sample is drawn from a study of T cell repertoires in cytomegalovirus infection. Study-level information: Indications came from public TCR beta signatures; they pointed to CMV infection and to a matching HLA type.

Findings and limits, study-wide: HLA-C-restricted CMV clonotypes gave the most frequent clonotype in two of eight donors. Summed frequency of shared TCR beta families picked out CMV carriers who also had the relevant HLA.

TCRdb analysed the reads with MiXCR anew, one entry per CDR3 protein. The sample consists of some 220,000 distinct CDR3 sequences, approximately 13% of them appearing once. The clonotype was recovered from a human donor in good health (CMV status not recorded). Some clones in this sample may be carry-over from other donors' samples. The chain links TRBV5-4 to TRBJ2-1; 7 nucleotides align to TRBD2. Source material: PBMCs. CDR3 amino acids: CASSPSGNGYNEQFF. CDR3 nucleotide sequence: TGTGCCAGCAGCCCCAGCGGGAATGGCTACAATGAGCAGTTCTTC.